This paragraph reports one TCR beta chain. Antigen specificity is unknown. This sample is drawn from a study of somatic mutations in cytotoxic T cells in rheumatoid arthritis. Study at large: Selected populations of V beta antibody-stained T cells underwent flow sorting at nearly 100% purity; these encompassed V beta1+ cells subjected to TCRB sequencing.

Germline lookup yields CDR1 LGHNT and CDR2 FRNRAP. After removal of 2 bases from V and 7 bases from J, the junction contained 9 bases not matched to a gene. The CDR3 has 15 residues. CD4+ and CD8+ cells were isolated by positive magnetic bead selection, with purity checked by flow cytometry. Method: immunoSEQ multiplex PCR; TCRdb's copy keeps in-frame clones and lacks some. The repertoire includes some 25,000 clones, around 74% of them detected once, and roughly 8.9% sits in the top ten. General study points: Among approximately 60 patients, roughly 8 showed a largest CD8+ clone that surpassed 20% of CD8+ cells.

Material for sequencing was CD8+ T cells sorted from blood. This clonotype was obtained from a woman younger than 35 in good health. The chain combines TRBV12-5 with TRBJ1-1, with TRBD1 identical over 8 bases. The CDR3 loop is CASGLPSNRGYEAFF. The CDR3 DNA reads as TGTGCTAGTGGTTTGCCCTCCAACAGGGGGTATGAAGCTTTCTTT. Complete variable domain (other parts from reference TRBV12-5 and TRBJ1-1): DARVTQTPRHKVTEMGQEVTMRCQPILGHNTVFWYRQTMMQGLELLAYFRNRAPLDDSGMPKDRFSAEMPDATLATLKIQPSEPRDSAVYFCASGLPSNRGYEAFFGQGTRLTVV.